This is a list of T cell receptor beta chains from one sample in a study of control samples from healthy donors and cancer patients. Data came from immunoSEQ multiplex PCR; TCRdb stores just in-frame clones and leaves some out. The data hold around 150,000 clones, with roughly 88% observed a single time. Material for sequencing was blood. Every receptor here comes from a man aged 18 to 30 in good health. Both conserved end residues are part of each CDR3. A D gene is named only where the DNA matches it firmly. Not all rows give a size; the values are once, few, many and, for expanded clones, a class.

j_gene,abundance,v_gene,d_gene,CDR3aa,CDR3nt
TRBJ1-3,NA,TRBV19,NA,CASSMGDYSGNTIYF,TGTGCCAGTAGTATGGGGGACTACTCTGGAAACACCATATATTTT
TRBJ2-5,NA,TRBV9,NA,CASSVGNHQETQYF,TGTGCCAGCAGCGTAGGAAACCACCAAGAGACCCAGTACTTC
TRBJ2-3,NA,TRBV18,NA,CASSPPGAKDTQYF,TGTGCCAGCTCACCACCCGGGGCCAAGGATACGCAGTATTTT
TRBJ2-1,NA,TRBV19,NA,CASSKARATYNEQFF,TGTGCCAGTAGTAAAGCCAGGGCGACATACAATGAGCAGTTCTTC
TRBJ2-6,NA,TRBV9,TRBD1,CASSRTGGSLYGANVLTF,TGTGCCAGCAGCAGGACAGGGGGCTCGTTGTACGGGGCCAACGTCCTGACTTTC
TRBJ1-1,once,TRBV9,TRBD1,CASSPLDREATTEAFF,TGTGCCAGCAGCCCCCTGGACAGGGAGGCCACCACTGAAGCTTTCTTT
TRBJ2-7,NA,TRBV7-2,NA,CASSWAGQNYEQYF,TGTGCCAGCAGCTGGGCGGGACAGAACTACGAGCAGTACTTC
TRBJ2-1,NA,TRBV19,NA,CASSIWSGALYNEQFF,TGTGCCAGTAGTATATGGTCGGGGGCACTTTACAATGAGCAGTTCTTC
TRBJ1-2,NA,TRBV18,TRBD1,CASSQGQRYGYTF,TGTGCCAGCTCACAGGGACAGCGCTATGGCTACACCTTC
TRBJ2-1,NA,TRBV5-6,NA,CASSPEGGISYNEQFF,TGTGCCAGCAGCCCCGAGGGAGGAATCTCCTACAATGAGCAGTTCTTC
TRBJ1-1,few,TRBV29-1,NA,CSVTYGLNTEAFF,TGCAGCGTAACGTATGGGTTGAACACTGAAGCTTTCTTT
TRBJ1-1,NA,TRBV5-1,NA,CASSLGVDTEAFF,TGCGCCAGCAGCCTGGGAGTCGATACTGAAGCTTTCTTT
TRBJ1-6,NA,TRBV27,TRBD1,CASRSDRVSYNSPLHF,TGTGCCAGCAGATCAGACAGGGTCTCCTATAATTCACCCCTCCACTTT